Shown below are 24 T cell receptor beta chains from a single sample sequenced in a study of control samples from healthy donors and cancer patients. Sequenced by immunoSEQ multiplex PCR; TCRdb stores in-frame clones only, minus some. The sample comprises about 130,000 clones, 87% of which are singletons, and under 2% rests with the top ten. The source material was blood. Receptors originate from a man aged 18 to 29 in good health.

This sequence joins TRBV25-1 and TRBJ1-6, with D tentatively TRBD1 (6 bases). Per germline, CDR1 MGHDK and CDR2 SYGVNS. The CDR3 totals 17 residues. V lost 3 bases and J 10 bases, leaving 22 bases between the germline ends. The CDR3 bases are TGTGCCAGCAGTGAGGAACAGACCAGGTTGAGGGGGTCACCCCTCCACTTT. Its protein product is CASSEEQTRLRGSPLHF.

CDR3 loop: CASSLLGQGHTGELFF. DNA of the CDR3: TGTGCCAGCAGTTTGTTGGGACAGGGTCACACCGGGGAGCTGTTTTTT. The J gene is TRBJ2-2, the V gene TRBV27; 9 bases are a match to TRBD1. CDR3 size: 16 residues. Per germline, CDR1 MNHEY and CDR2 SMNVEV (reference sequence). Trimming cost V 3 bases and J 3 bases; bases outside gene matches: 5.

V and J are TRBV24-1 and TRBJ2-5, with TRBD2 matching 7 bases. The CDR3 loop spans 15 amino acids. CDR1 and CDR2 (germline): KGHDR, SFDVKD. V lost 3 bases, J lost 9 bases, and 12 bases stayed unmatched. CDR3 amino acids: CATSDLASGPWAQYF. The CDR3 DNA is TGTGCCACCAGTGATCTTGCTAGCGGCCCATGGGCCCAGTACTTC.

J is TRBJ2-7 and V is TRBV24-1, with TRBD1 as a possible D gene (5 bases). Trimming left V 0 bases short and J 3 bases short, with 11 bases between. Per germline, CDR1 KGHDR and CDR2 SFDVKD. The CDR3 sequence is 15 residues long. The CDR3 nucleotides read TGTGCCACCAGTGATTTGCCAGCACAGGTCTACGAGCAGTACTTC. Its translation is CATSDLPAQVYEQYF.

J is TRBJ1-6 and V is TRBV29-1; no clear D. V was shortened by 4 bases and J by 10 bases, with 14 bases between the two germline ends. The germline V gene encodes CDR1 SQVTM and CDR2 ANQGSEA. The CDR3 length is 13 residues. The CDR3 DNA reads as TGCAGCGTTGGCGTGGAGATAGGGTCACCCCTCCACTTT. Its protein product is CSVGVEIGSPLHF.

The chain uses TRBV7-9 and TRBJ1-4, with D tentatively TRBD1 (6 bases). The V gene's germline CDR1 is SEHNR and CDR2 FQNEAQ (reference sequence). This CDR3 is 15 amino acids long. V was cut by 4 bases and J by 3 bases, with 12 bases left in between. In DNA, the CDR3 is TGTGCCAGCAGCTCAAGGGGGGAGCCTAATGAAAAACTGTTTTTT. It is translated as CASSSRGEPNEKLFF. The complete variable domain, with remaining parts taken from reference TRBV7-9 and TRBJ1-4, reads DTGVSQNPRHKITKRGQNVTFRCDPISEHNRLYWYRQTLGQGPEFLTYFQNEAQLEKSRLLSDRFSAERPKGSFSTLEIQRTEQGDSAMYLCASSSRGEPNEKLFFGSGTQLSVL.

CDR3 loop: CASSGAGTGSQETQYF. The CDR3, as DNA: TGCGCCAGCAGCGGGGCCGGGACGGGGAGCCAAGAGACCCAGTACTTC. The chain uses TRBV5-1 and TRBJ2-5, with D possibly called TRBD1 or TRBD2 (5 bases each). Trimming shortened V by 4 bases and J by 1 base, and 17 bases separated the two germline ends. The CDR3 runs to 16 residues. CDR1 is SGHRS and CDR2 is YFSETQ in the germline V gene.

V gene TRBV30 combines with J gene TRBJ1-2; TRBD1 is a possible D gene (6 bases). CDR3 length: 18 residues. The germline V and J ends were trimmed by 8 bases and 0 bases, with 28 bases remaining between them. CDR1 is GTSNPN and CDR2 is SVGIG in the germline V gene (reference sequence). This chain's CDR3 is CALKGGEQGDFSNYGYTF. For the CDR3, the DNA is TGTGCCCTTAAGGGGGGAGAACAGGGCGACTTCTCTAACTATGGCTACACCTTC.

The CDR3 loop is CASSSWTGASYGYTF. CDR3 sequence (DNA): TGTGCCAGCAGCTCCTGGACAGGGGCCTCCTATGGCTACACCTTC. The chain links TRBV5-6 to TRBJ1-2; 9 bases fit TRBD1. With 3 bases clipped from V and 4 bases from J, the junction kept 7 bases outside the gene matches. The CDR3 has 15 amino acids. Germline V CDR1 and CDR2: SGHDT, YYEEEE.

The chain uses TRBV1 and TRBJ2-3; the table's D call of TRBD2 was not tested on the DNA. TRBV1 is marked as a pseudogene. This CDR3 is 19 amino acids long. The CDR3 DNA follows: TGCACCAGCAGCCAAGTAACTAGCGGGAGGATGCTGCGGGAAGATACGCAGTATTTT. Its protein is CTSSQVTSGRMLREDTQYF.

J is TRBJ2-1 and V is TRBV5-1; D possibly matches TRBD1 or TRBD2 (5 bases each). V lost 0 bases and J lost 5, with 15 bases in between. The CDR3 has 16 amino acids. Looked up from germline, CDR1 is SGHRS and CDR2 is YFSETQ. CDR3 in amino acids: CASSLAAGTGDNEQFF. In DNA, the CDR3 is TGCGCCAGCAGCTTGGCCGCAGGGACGGGCGACAATGAGCAGTTCTTC.

The chain links TRBV18 to TRBJ2-5; TRBD1 matches at 7 bases. The germline V gene has CDR1 KGHSH and CDR2 LQKENI. This CDR3 comprises 13 residues. The V and J ends lost 8 bases and 9 bases, in that order; junction bases with no gene match: 12. The CDR3 reads CASPSDRSRAQYF. Here the CDR3 DNA reads TGTGCCAGCCCATCGGACAGGTCGAGGGCCCAGTACTTC.

The chain employs TRBV7-3 and TRBJ2-1; 12 bases line up with TRBD2. V dropped 2 bases and J dropped 4; count of bases not matched to a gene: 6. The CDR3 runs to 17 residues. Looked up from germline, CDR1 is SGHTA and CDR2 is FQGTGA. Written as DNA, the CDR3 is TGTGCCAGCAGCTTAGAGCCTAGCGGGGGGGTTTACAATGAGCAGTTCTTC. It specifies CASSLEPSGGVYNEQFF. Complete variable domain (other parts from reference TRBV7-3 and TRBJ2-1): GAGVSQTPSNKVTEKGKYVELRCDPISGHTALYWYRQSLGQGPEFLIYFQGTGAADDSGLPNDRFFAVRPEGSVSTLKIQRTERGDSAVYLCASSLEPSGGVYNEQFFGPGTRLTVL.

The chain couples TRBV24-1 to TRBJ2-1, with 9 nucleotides matching TRBD1. The CDR3 is 16 amino acids. V shed 3 bases and J 9 bases; nucleotides not matched to a gene: 11. Germline V gives CDR1 KGHDR, CDR2 SFDVKD. In DNA form, the CDR3 reads TGTGCCACCAGTGATGCCGGGACAGGGAAATTCGGTGAGCAGTTCTTC. Translating gives CATSDAGTGKFGEQFF.

This chain uses TRBV18 with TRBJ1-5; 7 positions agree with TRBD1. The CDR3 runs 15 residues. CDR1 and CDR2 from the germline V gene are KGHSH and LQKENI. V lost 0 bases to trimming and J lost 2 bases; unmatched junction nucleotides: 1. This CDR3 is CASSPPGQGNQPQHF. DNA for the CDR3: TGTGCCAGCTCACCACCCGGACAGGGCAATCAGCCCCAGCATTTT.

This chain connects TRBV7-9 to TRBJ2-7, with a weak D call TRBD2 (6 bases). This CDR3 has 13 amino acids. From germline, CDR1 is SEHNR and CDR2 FQNEAQ (reference sequence). Trimming cost V 3 bases and J 3 bases, with 9 bases left between them. The CDR3 region has the DNA TGTGCCAGCAGCTTTCACGGGAGCTACGAGCAGTACTTC. Its translation is CASSFHGSYEQYF.

This clone was picked up one time. This sequence joins TRBV5-6 and TRBJ2-1; D unresolved. The germline V gene has CDR1 SGHDT and CDR2 YYEEEE. This CDR3 is 11 amino acids long. The V end lost 2 bases, the J end lost 10 bases, and 7 bases lay between the germline ends. The CDR3: CASSFEAEQFF. The CDR3 DNA sequence: TGTGCCAGCAGCTTTGAGGCGGAGCAGTTCTTC.

This rearrangement joins TRBV4-3 to TRBJ2-3; D perhaps matches TRBD1 (5 bases). In germline, CDR1 is LGHNA, CDR2 YSLEER. V was pared by 2 bases and J by 2 bases, with 23 bases between. The CDR3 extends over 19 amino acids. CDR3 nucleotide sequence: TGCGCCAGCAGCCAAAAAGGGGTGGGGTCCTTATTTCACACAGATACGCAGTATTTT. Its translation is CASSQKGVGSLFHTDTQYF.

The chain carries TRBV11-2 and TRBJ2-1; perhaps TRBD1 as D (5 bases). Trimming removed 3 bases at V and 4 bases at J, with 13 bases between. The CDR3 sequence is 15 residues long. Germline V gene lookup returns CDR1 SGHAT and CDR2 FQNNGV. The CDR3: CASSFPRALYNEQFF. For the CDR3, the DNA is TGTGCCAGCAGCTTTCCCAGGGCCCTATACAATGAGCAGTTCTTC.

This chain joins TRBV21-1 and TRBJ2-7; the table gives TRBD1 as D, unverified against the DNA. TRBV21-1 is a pseudogene segment. The CDR3 covers 13 residues. The CDR3: CASSPMQYYEQYF. In DNA, the CDR3 is TGTGCCAGCAGCCCCATGCAGTACTACGAGCAGTACTTC.

The genes are TRBV7-9 and TRBJ2-5; the D is unclear. The CDR3 is 15 residues long. Germline lookup yields CDR1 SEHNR and CDR2 FQNEAQ (reference sequence). V gave up 3 bases and J gave up 1 base, with 12 bases separating them. The CDR3 nucleotides are TGTGCCAGCAGCTTTACAGCGAGACCCCAAGAGACCCAGTACTTC. Amino acid sequence: CASSFTARPQETQYF. Using reference TRBV7-9 and TRBJ2-5 for the parts outside the CDR3, the full variable domain is DTGVSQNPRHKITKRGQNVTFRCDPISEHNRLYWYRQTLGQGPEFLTYFQNEAQLEKSRLLSDRFSAERPKGSFSTLEIQRTEQGDSAMYLCASSFTARPQETQYFGPGTRLLVL.

This clone was counted a few times. The V and J genes are TRBV18 and TRBJ2-1; 15 positions agree with TRBD2. CDR3 length equals 18 residues. V lost 3 bases to trimming and J lost 2 bases; unmatched junction nucleotides: 5. Germline V gene sequence: CDR1 KGHSH, CDR2 LQKENI. Here the CDR3 DNA reads TGTGCCAGCTCACCCCGCGGACTAGCGGGAGGGCCCTACAATGAGCAGTTCTTC. Encoded protein: CASSPRGLAGGPYNEQFF.

The chain has TRBV27 and TRBJ2-5, with 14 bases lining up with TRBD2. V lost 3 bases and J lost 8; bases outside the gene matches: 20. Germline V CDR1 and CDR2: MNHEY, SMNVEV (reference sequence). The CDR3 is 20 amino acids. Here the CDR3 DNA reads TGTGCCAGCAGTTTTATGGGGCAGGGGGGGACTAGCGGGAGTCCAGTTACCCAGTACTTC. Amino acid sequence: CASSFMGQGGTSGSPVTQYF.

The gene calls are TRBV7-2 and TRBJ2-3; TRBD2 might be the D (6 bases). Germline CDR1 and CDR2: SGHTA and FQGNSA. The CDR3 covers 14 residues. Trimming left V 8 bases short and J 2 bases short, with 14 bases between. In DNA form, the CDR3 reads TGTGCCAGCGGACTACACAGGCTCACAGATACGCAGTATTTT. It translates to CASGLHRLTDTQYF.